A single sample is the source of the 19 T cell receptor beta chains below, sequenced in a study of cytomegalovirus exposure and HLA in healthy donors. With 60 Vbeta and 13 Jbeta primers, the PCR was carried out. Clones were sequenced by immunoSEQ multiplex PCR, and TCRdb holds only the in-frame ones, with some missing. The sample holds under 150,000 clones, over 70% seen once. The sequenced sample consisted of PBMCs. Receptor source: a man aged 30 to 45 in good health and CMV-seronegative.

This clone has more than one count but fewer than ten. J is TRBJ1-2 and V is TRBV29-1, with D maybe TRBD1 (5 bases). The V end was cut by 3 bases, the J end by 3 bases, with 8 bases between. The germline gives CDR1 SQVTM, CDR2 ANQGSEA. The CDR3 sequence is 12 residues long. The CDR3, as DNA: TGCAGCGTTGAGGCAGGGCACTATGGCTACACCTTC. It translates to CSVEAGHYGYTF.

The chain employs TRBV5-8 and TRBJ2-1, with TRBD2 identical over 10 bases. V shed 1 base and J 7 bases; nucleotides not matched to a gene: 8. Germline-derived CDR1 and CDR2 are SGHTS and YDEGEE. The CDR3 has 16 amino acids. Written as DNA, the CDR3 is TGTGCCAGCAGCTTGTGGAAGGGACTAGCGTATAATGAGCAGTTCTTC. Translating gives CASSLWKGLAYNEQFF.

The chain carries TRBV11-3 and TRBJ2-3; D not resolved. Trimming pared 3 bases from V and 3 bases from J, leaving 10 bases between. From germline, CDR1 is SGHNT and CDR2 YENEEA. There are 14 residues in the CDR3. The CDR3 sequence: CASSFDTFTDTQYF. As DNA, the CDR3 is TGTGCCAGCAGCTTTGACACTTTTACAGATACGCAGTATTTT.

The chain is built from TRBV4-1 and TRBJ2-7, with TRBD1 identical over 9 bases. CDR1 is MGHRA, CDR2 YSYEKL, per germline. V lost 2 bases to trimming and J lost 2 bases; unmatched junction nucleotides: 7. CDR3 length: 16 amino acids. The CDR3 is CASSQTPGQGTYEQYF. CDR3 sequence (DNA): TGCGCCAGCAGCCAAACACCGGGACAGGGAACCTACGAGCAGTACTTC.

The chain uses TRBV7-2 and TRBJ2-4; D is possibly TRBD1 (7 bases). V lost 3 bases and J lost 0, with 21 bases in between. The CDR3 consists of 19 residues. CDR1 is SGHTA and CDR2 is FQGNSA in the germline V gene. The CDR3 DNA is TGTGCCAGCAGCTTGTTTGCAGGGGGAGGTTCTCTAGCCAAAAACATTCAGTACTTC. Translation: CASSLFAGGGSLAKNIQYF.

This rearrangement joins TRBV28 to TRBJ1-1; D gene unclear. V was shortened by 5 bases and J by 1 base, with 8 bases between the two germline ends. The CDR3 covers 13 residues. From germline, CDR1 is MDHEN and CDR2 SYDVKM. In nucleotides, the CDR3 is TGTGCCAGCAGTCGGGTCGAGAACACTGAAGCTTTCTTT. As protein: CASSRVENTEAFF.

J is TRBJ1-4 and V is TRBV30, with TRBD1 matching over 7 bases. The V gene end was trimmed by 7 bases and the J gene end by 7 bases; junction bases not matched to a gene: 9. The CDR3 totals 13 residues. Germline lookup yields CDR1 GTSNPN and CDR2 SVGIG (reference sequence). CDR3 region: CASSPGQPEKLFF. The CDR3 DNA is TGTGCCTCCTCCCCGGGACAGCCTGAAAAACTGTTTTTT.

The chain uses TRBV4-1 and TRBJ1-4, with TRBD1 matching 7 bases. The V gene end was trimmed by 2 bases and the J gene end by 6 bases; junction bases not matched to a gene: 3. The CDR3 consists of 14 residues. CDR1 and CDR2 (germline): MGHRA, YSYEKL. CDR3 region: CASSQRGQYEKLFF. For the CDR3, the DNA is TGCGCCAGCAGCCAACGGGGACAGTATGAAAAACTGTTTTTT.

The genes are TRBV28 and TRBJ2-1; 9 bases are a match to TRBD2. Germline lookup yields CDR1 MDHEN and CDR2 SYDVKM. V shed 5 bases, J shed 9 bases, and the junction held 14 bases outside the gene matches. The CDR3 covers 16 residues. Written as DNA, the CDR3 is TGTGCCAGCAGTCCAGCTGGTGGGACTAGCATTGGTGAGCAGTTCTTC. This translates into CASSPAGGTSIGEQFF.

Comment on this clone: At one end the junction does not follow the germline gene, possibly because of a read error. J is TRBJ2-6 and V is TRBV9; perhaps TRBD1 as D (5 bases). Germline V gene lookup returns CDR1 SGDLS and CDR2 YYNGEE. This CDR3 region has 14 residues. In DNA, the CDR3 is TGTGCCAGCAGCGTAGCGTCTGGGGCCAGCGTCCTGACTTTC. Its translation is CASSVASGASVLTF.

The chain links TRBV7-6 to TRBJ2-7, with a possible D match to TRBD1 (6 bases). The V gene's germline CDR1 is SGHVS and CDR2 FNYEAQ. V was trimmed by 5 bases and J by 4 bases, leaving 12 bases between them. The CDR3 contains 13 residues. The CDR3 DNA reads TGTGCCAGCAGCCTCCTAGGGGGATACGAGCAGTACTTC. This gives the protein CASSLLGGYEQYF.

This clone has more than one count but fewer than ten. The V gene is TRBV5-1, the J gene TRBJ2-3; D call uncertain. This CDR3 is 11 amino acids long. Trimming pared 6 bases from V and 6 bases from J, leaving 8 bases between. Germline V gives CDR1 SGHRS, CDR2 YFSETQ. CDR3 coding DNA: TGCGCCAGCACTATGGAGGATACGCAGTATTTT. This translates into CASTMEDTQYF.

This clone was seen only a few times. This sample includes further DNA sequences coding for the same CDR3. This chain joins TRBV18 and TRBJ2-7; 10 bases are shared with TRBD2. Germline V CDR1 and CDR2: KGHSH, LQKENI. Trimming cost V 3 bases and J 3 bases; bases outside gene matches: 5. CDR3 length: 15 amino acids. CDR3 sequence: CASSPGSGRVYEQYF. The CDR3 nucleotides are TGTGCCAGCTCACCGGGCAGCGGGAGGGTCTACGAGCAGTACTTC. Full variable domain (outside the CDR3, taken from reference TRBV18 and TRBJ2-7): NAGVMQNPRHLVRRRGQEARLRCSPMKGHSHVYWYRQLPEEGLKFMVYLQKENIIDESGMPKERFSAEFPKEGPSILRIQQVVRGDSAAYFCASSPGSGRVYEQYFGPGTRLTVT.

The chain uses TRBV7-9 and TRBJ2-1; D possibly corresponds to TRBD2 (6 bases). The germline V and J ends were trimmed by 3 bases and 7 bases, with 16 bases remaining between them. Germline V lookup: CDR1 SEHNR, CDR2 FQNEAQ (reference sequence). The CDR3 length is 15 residues. The CDR3 DNA is TGTGCCAGCAGCTTCCTAGCGCCCCAATGGAATGAGCAGTTCTTC. It yields the protein CASSFLAPQWNEQFF.

This chain links TRBV29-1 with TRBJ2-3; possibly TRBD2 for D (6 bases). Germline V lookup: CDR1 SQVTM, CDR2 ANQGSEA. Trimming removed 5 bases from V and 4 bases from J, with 19 bases in between. This CDR3 is built from 15 residues. The CDR3 DNA is TGCAGCGTTTTTTCTTCTGGGAGGTTAGCAGATACGCAGTATTTT. Protein: CSVFSSGRLADTQYF.

V usage is TRBV7-9 and J usage is TRBJ2-3; 11 bases are shared with TRBD2. This CDR3 is 17 amino acids long. Germline V gene data show CDR1 as SEHNR and CDR2 as FQNEAQ (reference sequence). Trimming at V came to 5 bases and at J to 1 base, leaving 8 bases not matched to a gene. This CDR3 reads CASSAGVTSGGTDTQYF. The CDR3 DNA is TGTGCCAGCAGCGCGGGCGTGACTAGCGGGGGCACAGATACGCAGTATTTT.

A single count supports this clone. This chain joins TRBV7-2 and TRBJ2-5; TRBD2 agrees at 12 bases. Germline V lookup: CDR1 SGHTA, CDR2 FQGNSA. This CDR3 comprises 15 residues. V lost 5 bases to trimming and J lost 0 bases; unmatched junction nucleotides: 1. The CDR3 bases are TGTGCCAGCAGCAGGACTAGCGGGAACCAAGAGACCCAGTACTTC. Its protein is CASSRTSGNQETQYF. Full variable domain (missing parts from reference TRBV7-2 and TRBJ2-5): GAGVSQSPSNKVTEKGKDVELRCDPISGHTALYWYRQSLGQGLEFLIYFQGNSAPDKSGLPSDRFSAERTGGSVSTLTIQRTQQEDSAVYLCASSRTSGNQETQYFGPGTRLLVL.

The chain carries TRBV5-1 and TRBJ2-1; 8 bases match TRBD2. After removal of 1 base from V and 4 bases from J, the junction contained 4 bases not matched to a gene. The length of the CDR3 is 15 residues. Germline loops: CDR1 SGHRS, CDR2 YFSETQ. The chain's CDR3 is CASSLSPSGYNEQFF. CDR3 coding DNA: TGCGCCAGCAGCTTGAGTCCTAGCGGGTACAATGAGCAGTTCTTC.

The chain links TRBV4-1 to TRBJ2-1, with 9 bases that match TRBD2. The CDR3 spans 15 residues. Per the germline V gene, CDR1 is MGHRA and CDR2 is YSYEKL. The trim removed 1 base at V and 8 bases at J, leaving 6 bases unmatched. The CDR3 sequence: CASSQVGLAGDEQFF. DNA for the CDR3: TGCGCCAGCAGCCAAGTGGGACTAGCTGGCGATGAGCAGTTCTTC.